The entry below describes one T cell receptor (beta chain). The data originate from a study of blood T cell repertoires in COVID-19. Germline assignment: CDR1 SNHLY and CDR2 FYNNEI. Losses at the gene ends were 9 bases for V and 6 bases for J; bases not matched to a gene: 10. This CDR3 comprises 13 residues. Authors' processing steps: The assay estimated nucleated cells by amplifying reference gene primers. Here immunoSEQ multiplex PCR was the method, and the copy in TCRdb shows in-frame clones only, minus some. That table furnishes V, J and clone size, whereas the DNA furnished D and trimming. The sample includes more than 200,000 clones, roughly 87% seen only once; the top ten take roughly 6.3%.

The chain uses TRBV2 and TRBJ2-7; TRBD1 aligns across 8 bases. This clonotype was sampled from a woman in her 30s with acute COVID-19. Material for sequencing was PBMCs or T cells enriched from blood (not recorded which). The CDR3 sequence: CARSTGEKREQYF. DNA for the CDR3: TGTGCCAGGTCGACAGGGGAAAAGCGCGAGCAGTACTTC.